Following are 14 T cell receptor beta chains from one sample sequenced in a study of cytomegalovirus exposure and HLA in healthy donors. PCR involved 60 Vbeta and 13 Jbeta primers. Clones were read by immunoSEQ multiplex PCR, and TCRdb kept only the in-frame ones, dropping some. There are roughly 200,000 clones in the sample; approximately 70% occur only once, and about 2.8% lies in the top ten. Sample: PBMCs. The receptors come from a man between 35 and 55 years old in good health and CMV-seropositive.

Here the CDR3 DNA reads TGCGCCAGCAGCCATTCCGGGGGTTCAGGTCAGCCCCAGCATTTT. Residues: CASSHSGGSGQPQHF. The genes are TRBV4-1 and TRBJ1-5; TRBD1 is a possible D gene (5 bases). Deletions cut 3 bases from V and 6 bases from J, with 15 bases between. This CDR3 has 15 residues. Germline assignment: CDR1 MGHRA and CDR2 YSYEKL.

V usage is TRBV5-1 and J usage is TRBJ2-1; D perhaps matches TRBD1 (6 bases). This CDR3 contains 16 residues. V gave up 2 bases and J gave up 8 bases, with 20 bases separating them. Germline assignment: CDR1 SGHRS and CDR2 YFSETQ. The CDR3 reads CASSLSRGSRGDEQFF. CDR3 bases: TGCGCCAGCAGCTTAAGCAGGGGATCCCGAGGGGATGAGCAGTTCTTC.

This clone has only a few counts. CDR3 sequence (DNA): TGTGCCAGCAGCGGGAGGGGACAGGGCAATAATCAGCCCCAGCATTTT. This encodes CASSGRGQGNNQPQHF. The chain uses TRBV5-6 and TRBJ1-5; 9 bases are a match to TRBD1. CDR1 and CDR2 (germline): SGHDT, YYEEEE. V dropped 4 bases and J dropped 4; count of bases not matched to a gene: 9. The CDR3 sequence is 16 residues long.

This clone was observed a few times. This sequence joins TRBV5-1 and TRBJ1-6, with D tentatively TRBD1 (5 bases). Between the trimmed V and J ends, which lost 5 bases and 4 bases, there was a span of 13 bases. Germline CDR1 reads SGHRS; CDR2 reads YFSETQ. This CDR3 contains 15 residues. This chain's CDR3 is CASRLDSAYNSPLHF. The CDR3 DNA sequence: TGCGCCAGCAGACTCGACAGCGCTTATAATTCACCCCTCCACTTT.

J is TRBJ1-5 and V is TRBV18, with 8 bases lining up with TRBD1. The CDR3 loop spans 14 amino acids. CDR1 is KGHSH, CDR2 LQKENI, per germline. Germline trimming cut 2 bases from V and 6 bases from J; bases unmatched to any gene: 3. CDR3 nucleotides: TGTGCCAGCTCACCAGGGACAGGTGGTCAGCCCCAGCATTTT. Encoded protein: CASSPGTGGQPQHF. Full variable domain (outside the CDR3, taken from reference TRBV18 and TRBJ1-5): NAGVMQNPRHLVRRRGQEARLRCSPMKGHSHVYWYRQLPEEGLKFMVYLQKENIIDESGMPKERFSAEFPKEGPSILRIQQVVRGDSAAYFCASSPGTGGQPQHFGDGTRLSIL.

Regarding this clone: At one end, the junction sequence differs from germline, possibly due to a read error. Other nucleotide sequences from this sample produce the same CDR3. J is TRBJ2-2 and V is TRBV4-3; 8 bases line up with TRBD2. Germline loops: CDR1 LGHNA, CDR2 YSLEER. The CDR3 is 16 amino acids. The CDR3 loop reads CASRDISGGRTGELFF. The DNA of the CDR3 is TGCGCCAGCAGAGATATTTCGGGGGGGCGCACCGGGGAGTTGTTTTTT.

This chain uses TRBV7-7 with TRBJ1-1; D is unclear. CDR3 length: 13 amino acids. CDR1 is SSHAT, CDR2 FNYEAQ, per germline (reference sequence). V was clipped by 2 bases and J by 1 base, with 5 bases between them. CDR3 sequence reads: CASSLTQNTEAFF. Here the CDR3 DNA reads TGTGCCAGCAGCTTAACACAGAACACTGAAGCTTTCTTT.

This clone was found once. The chain joins TRBV2 to TRBJ2-3; weak D call: TRBD2 (6 bases). The CDR3 covers 17 residues. Germline CDR1 reads SNHLY; CDR2 reads FYNNEI. Trimming took 6 bases from V and 2 from J, leaving 21 bases between them. The CDR3 sequence is CASRNEPGVPHTDTQYF. The CDR3 DNA sequence: TGTGCCAGCAGAAACGAACCGGGGGTACCCCACACAGATACGCAGTATTTT.

The table lists this clone with a count of one. V is TRBV7-9 and J is TRBJ2-1; TRBD2 matches 9 bases. The V and J ends lost 3 bases and 3 bases, in that order; junction bases with no gene match: 3. CDR3 length: 15 residues. CDR1 SEHNR and CDR2 FQNEAQ come from the germline V gene (reference sequence). This chain's CDR3 is CASSFSGGRYNEQFF. CDR3 bases: TGTGCCAGCAGCTTTAGCGGGGGCCGCTACAATGAGCAGTTCTTC.

The table lists this clone with a count of one. J is TRBJ2-7 and V is TRBV28; 9 bases line up with TRBD1. Germline assignment: CDR1 MDHEN and CDR2 SYDVKM. Trimming took 4 bases from V and 2 from J; bases not matched to a gene: 6. The CDR3 is 15 amino acids. The CDR3 here is CASSSPGTGTYEQYF. Here the CDR3 DNA reads TGTGCCAGCAGTTCCCCGGGGACAGGGACCTACGAGCAGTACTTC.

This clone was detected a few times. The chain carries TRBV7-8 and TRBJ1-2; no reliable D call. V was trimmed by 5 bases and J by 4 bases, leaving 17 bases between them. The CDR3 is made up of 15 amino acids. The germline V gene has CDR1 SGHVS and CDR2 FQNEAQ. CDR3 in amino acids: CASSTPLICSYGYTF. CDR3 DNA sequence: TGTGCCAGCAGCACACCGCTGATATGTTCCTATGGCTACACCTTC.

The chain recombines TRBV5-5 with TRBJ1-2; no clear D. Germline V gives CDR1 SGHKS, CDR2 YYEKEE (reference sequence). V was cut by 0 bases and J by 2 bases, with 8 bases left in between. This CDR3 is built from 14 residues. CDR3 bases: TGTGCCAGCAGCTTGGACAGTTTAAACTATGGCTACACCTTC. Translated: CASSLDSLNYGYTF. Looking up the rest from reference TRBV5-5 and TRBJ1-2 gives the full variable domain: DAGVTQSPTHLIKTRGQQVTLRCSPISGHKSVSWYQQVLGQGPQFIFQYYEKEERGRGNFPDRFSARQFPNYSSELNVNALLLGDSALYLCASSLDSLNYGYTFGSGTRLTVV.

CDR3 residues: CASSLQGQAYGYTF. In nucleotides, the CDR3 is TGTGCCAGCAGCTTACAGGGACAGGCGTATGGCTACACCTTC. The rearrangement links TRBV7-2 to TRBJ1-2, with 8 bases identical to TRBD1. Germline V lookup: CDR1 SGHTA, CDR2 FQGNSA. CDR3 length: 14 residues. The ends lost 2 bases at V and 5 bases at J; junction bases unmatched: 4.

CDR3 amino acids: CASSLIGEGASTGELFF. The CDR3 DNA reads TGTGCCAGCAGCTTAATTGGAGAGGGGGCTAGCACCGGGGAGCTGTTTTTT. The rearrangement links TRBV11-2 to TRBJ2-2; 7 bases align to TRBD1. This CDR3 has 17 amino acids. V shed 2 bases and J 4 bases; nucleotides not matched to a gene: 10. Germline V CDR1 and CDR2: SGHAT, FQNNGV.